A single sample is the source of the 10 T cell receptor beta chains below, sequenced in a study of vaccination and CD4 T cells after COVID-19. As to treatment: approximately 9-day PBMC culture with coronavirus spike peptide pools or control peptides (ViraFEST assay). The study sequenced cultured CD4+ T cell DNA using the Oncomine TCR Beta short-read assay. From the PCR reads, TCRdb called clonotypes with MiXCR, one entry per CDR3 protein. The profile shows some 20,000 distinct CDR3 sequences, more than 40% of them singletons. No antigen is known for these receptors. The sequencing used CD4+ T cells from blood, cultured in vitro, collected before SARS-CoV-2 vaccination. These receptors were obtained from a human donor who had recovered from COVID-19.

The chain employs TRBV11-1 and TRBJ1-1; possible D gene TRBD1, 5 bases. The CDR3 consists of 14 residues. CDR1 is SGHAT and CDR2 is FQDESV in the germline V gene (reference sequence). V was clipped by 5 bases and J by 11 bases, with 21 bases between them. In DNA, the CDR3 is TGTGCCAGCAGCCCGGGGACGGCCGGTCGATCGGCTTTCTTT. It specifies CASSPGTAGRSAFF.

The V and J genes are TRBV30 and TRBJ1-1; 7 nucleotides line up with TRBD1. CDR1 and CDR2 from the germline V gene are GTSNPN and SVGIG (reference sequence). This CDR3 is 18 amino acids long. V shed 3 bases, J shed 4 bases, and the junction held 20 bases outside the gene matches. The CDR3 nucleotides are TGTGCCTGGAGCCACACCCCGACAGGGATACTAAGGGGCACTGAAGCTTTCTTT. It yields the protein CAWSHTPTGILRGTEAFF.

The chain couples TRBV2 to TRBJ2-7, with 14 bases matching TRBD2. Germline loops: CDR1 SNHLY, CDR2 FYNNEI. With 6 bases clipped from V and 1 base from J, the junction kept 11 bases outside the gene matches. This CDR3 is built from 18 residues. Here the CDR3 DNA reads TGTGCCAGCAGACGACGTCCCGGGACTAGCGGGAGATCCTACGAGCAGTACTTC. It specifies CASRRRPGTSGRSYEQYF.

This clonotype has more than one count but fewer than ten. The chain employs TRBV11-3 and TRBJ1-6, with D hard to call. In germline, CDR1 is SGHNT, CDR2 YENEEA. Trimming removed 5 bases at V and 7 bases at J, with 9 bases between. The length of the CDR3 is 13 residues. The CDR3 DNA reads as TGTGCCAGCAGCGTAACCTTAAATTCACCCCTCCACTTT. Protein: CASSVTLNSPLHF.

This clonotype has just a few counts. The gene calls are TRBV29-1 and TRBJ1-3; D uncertain. CDR3 length: 11 amino acids. From germline, CDR1 is SQVTM and CDR2 ANQGSEA. Deletions cut 7 bases from V and 0 bases from J, with 4 bases between. CDR3: CSGTSGNTIYF. Written as DNA, the CDR3 is TGCAGCGGGACCTCTGGAAACACCATATATTTT. Based on the CDR3 plus reference TRBV29-1 and TRBJ1-3, the full variable domain is SAVISQKPSRDICQRGTSLTIQCQVDSQVTMMFWYRQQPGQSLTLIATANQGSEATYESGFVIDKFPISRPNLTFSTLTVSNMSPEDSSIYLCSGTSGNTIYFGEGSWLTVV.

The chain uses TRBV19 and TRBJ2-5; D remains unclear. Per germline, CDR1 LNHDA and CDR2 SQIVND (reference sequence). This CDR3 has 13 amino acids. Trimming shortened V by 9 bases and J by 2 bases, and 13 bases separated the two germline ends. The CDR3 bases are TGTGCCAGGGCCTTAGCCGGGCAAGAGACCCAGTACTTC. As protein: CARALAGQETQYF.

The chain joins TRBV5-1 to TRBJ1-6; D gene unclear. The CDR3 runs to 17 residues. Germline CDR1 is SGHRS and CDR2 is YFSETQ. Trimming took 4 bases from V and 0 from J, leaving 14 bases between them. Here the CDR3 DNA reads TGCGCCAGCAGCACCCGGACGGCTAGCTCCTATAATTCACCCCTCCACTTT. Protein sequence: CASSTRTASSYNSPLHF.

This clonotype appeared a single time. V and J are TRBV5-6 and TRBJ1-1; D might be TRBD1 (5 bases). This CDR3 region has 16 residues. Germline assignment: CDR1 SGHDT and CDR2 YYEEEE. The V and J ends lost 2 bases and 1 base respectively, with 15 bases between them. The CDR3 DNA is TGTGCCAGCAGCTTAGACGGTGGGACCGCGAACACTGAAGCTTTCTTT. This gives the protein CASSLDGGTANTEAFF. Complete variable domain (other parts from reference TRBV5-6 and TRBJ1-1): DAGVTQSPTHLIKTRGQQVTLRCSPKSGHDTVSWYQQALGQGPQFIFQYYEEEERQRGNFPDRFSGHQFPNYSSELNVNALLLGDSALYLCASSLDGGTANTEAFFGQGTRLTVV.

This clonotype was seen only a few times. The chain links TRBV7-2 to TRBJ2-3; D gene unclear. The CDR3 totals 12 residues. From germline, CDR1 is SGHTA and CDR2 FQGNSA. V was cut by 5 bases and J by 0 bases, with 3 bases left in between. In DNA, the CDR3 is TGTGCCAGCAGCCGGAGCACAGATACGCAGTATTTT. Translation: CASSRSTDTQYF. The full variable domain, with the rest looked up from reference TRBV7-2 and TRBJ2-3, is GAGVSQSPSNKVTEKGKDVELRCDPISGHTALYWYRQSLGQGLEFLIYFQGNSAPDKSGLPSDRFSAERTGGSVSTLTIQRTQQEDSAVYLCASSRSTDTQYFGPGTRLTVL.

The chain employs TRBV7-9 and TRBJ2-7; no clear D gene. Trimming shortened V by 2 bases and J by 3 bases, and 11 bases separated the two germline ends. Looked up from germline, CDR1 is SEHNR and CDR2 is FQNEAQ (reference sequence). The CDR3 is made up of 14 amino acids. This chain's CDR3 is CASSLQNRNYEQYF. The CDR3 nucleotides read TGTGCCAGCAGCTTACAGAACAGAAACTACGAGCAGTACTTC. The full variable domain, in which reference TRBV7-9 and TRBJ2-7 provide the parts outside the CDR3, is DTGVSQNPRHKITKRGQNVTFRCDPISEHNRLYWYRQTLGQGPEFLTYFQNEAQLEKSRLLSDRFSAERPKGSFSTLEIQRTEQGDSAMYLCASSLQNRNYEQYFGPGTRLTVT.